The 3 T cell receptor beta chains given below trace back to one sample, sequenced in a study of shared clonotypes between healthy human individuals. The data were produced by immunoSEQ multiplex PCR, yet TCRdb's version contains in-frame clones alone and is incomplete. The repertoire has about 2.3 million clones, about 90% of them found once; the top ten carry around 0.4%. The specimen was naive CD4+ T cells from PBMCs. Regarding subset: CD45RA+ positively selected. The receptors originated from a man aged 18 to 30 in good health. Some clones in this sample may be carry-over from other donors' samples.

In this sample, this clone turned up a few times. The rearrangement uses TRBV5-1 and TRBJ1-1, with TRBD1 identical over 7 bases. V gave up 4 bases and J gave up 1 base; unmatched junction bases: 10. Germline V gene sequence: CDR1 SGHRS, CDR2 YFSETQ. The CDR3 spans 16 residues. CDR3 DNA sequence: TGCGCCAGCAGCCGAGGGGGCGGGGACGGGAACACTGAAGCTTTCTTT. It translates to CASSRGGGDGNTEAFF.

This chain uses TRBV7-3 with TRBJ2-2, with D possibly matching TRBD2 (6 bases). The CDR3 contains 16 residues. Germline V gene sequence: CDR1 SGHTA, CDR2 FQGTGA. With 5 bases removed from V and 4 bases from J, the gap between germline ends came to 17 bases. The CDR3 coding sequence is TGTGCCAGCAGCCCCCTAGGAGGGCCTGGCACCGGGGAGCTGTTTTTT. It yields the protein CASSPLGGPGTGELFF. Variable domain in full (rest from reference TRBV7-3 and TRBJ2-2): GAGVSQTPSNKVTEKGKYVELRCDPISGHTALYWYRQSLGQGPEFLIYFQGTGAADDSGLPNDRFFAVRPEGSVSTLKIQRTERGDSAVYLCASSPLGGPGTGELFFGEGSRLTVL.

The DNA for the CDR3 is TGTGCCTGGAGAGAACCGGGACAGCTCCGGGACTCCCCAGTCTATGAGCAGTTCTTC. It is translated as CAWREPGQLRDSPVYEQFF. This chain joins TRBV30 and TRBJ2-1, with a possible D match to TRBD1 (7 bases). CDR1 and CDR2 from the germline V gene are GTSNPN and SVGIG (reference sequence). The CDR3 contains 19 residues. Between the trimmed V and J ends, which lost 3 bases and 8 bases, there was a span of 32 bases. Using reference TRBV30 and TRBJ2-1 for the parts outside the CDR3, the full variable domain is SQTIHQWPATLVQPVGSPLSLECTVEGTSNPNLYWYRQAAGRGLQLLFYSVGIGQISSEVPQNLSASRPQDRQFILSSKKLLLSDSGFYLCAWREPGQLRDSPVYEQFFGPGTRLTVL.